This TCR beta chain originates from a study of cytomegalovirus exposure and HLA in healthy donors (dated 2017 in TCRdb). Context from the whole study: According to an earlier analysis of 550 to 750 of the donors, 150 million to 200 million T cells yielded some 110 million unique TCR beta sequences and less than 300 Gb of sequence data. Because of strong linkage in the cohort, roughly 5 DR-DQ haplotypes were treated as single units for association and clustering. Rather than drawing on any new phenotypic data, the later analysis identified candidate immune exposures from TCR beta sequences and the way those sequences occurred across donors. Typing coverage varied by locus: about 629-640 donors for A, B, C, DRB1 and DQB1; roughly 510 for DQA1; around 570 for DPA1; 400 to 480 for DPB1. All discovery cohort repertoires had been generated on a single sequencing platform. The study profiled the T cell repertoires of about 720 subjects by immunosequencing and related them to cytomegalovirus serostatus. Genome-wide SNP genotypes for about 65% of the 666 donors were used in a later genetic analysis, which treated that subset as a discovery cohort. In addition to the first cohort of approximately 670 subjects, a separate validation cohort of 130 or so different subjects was used. In a later analysis, previously published TCR beta repertoires from about 640 donors were re-analyzed and high-resolution HLA genotyping was added so that TCR occurrence patterns could be studied. In an earlier analysis of roughly 540 of the donors, high-throughput TCR beta sequencing was used to judge whether each TCR beta V gene segment behaved as functional or pseudogenic. The genetic ancestry cluster associated with self-reported Caucasian donors included around four fifths of the roughly 400 genotyped donors. The study aimed to test whether signatures of past pathogen exposure could be identified by cataloging public T cell receptors. Alongside the repertoire data, information on donor age, sex, ethnicity and CMV serostatus was compiled. To predict cytomegalovirus infection status, the study brought together high-throughput TCR immunosequencing, statistical association of individual TCRs with disease status, and machine learning. On average, 235,054 unique TCR beta nucleotide sequences were sequenced per donor among some 420 genotyped donors of the cohort, with approximately 18% of those sequences being non-productive. Class I and class II HLA loci were covered by the typing at four-digit resolution. An early release covering roughly 640 HLA-typed donors comprised about 300 gigabases of sequencing data and 65 million to 100 million unique TCR sequences.

To note about this clone: It lacks a known antigen. There are no base qualities to consult, and no much larger clone falls within one base.

Library preparation used the immunoSEQ multiplex PCR assay. A mixture of 60 forward primers for TCR Vbeta segments and 13 reverse primers for TCR Jbeta segments was used in the multiplex PCR. The CDR3 region of rearranged TCR beta genes was amplified from genomic DNA with a multiplex PCR assay. The Illumina HiSeq System was used to sequence the amplified TCR beta libraries as 87-base-pair reads. In the paper's pipeline: In a later analysis, roughly 80 million unique TCR beta chains were counted across the 500 to 700 repertoires, and approximately 9.9 million of these chains were shared by at least two donors. Raw reads were error-corrected and collapsed into unique sequences with a nearest-neighbor algorithm that merged closely related sequences to remove PCR and sequencing errors. V, D and J gene segments were assigned by aligning CDR3 sequences to IMGT reference sequences. For a sequence to be retained, a match of at least six nucleotides was required to both a V gene segment and a J gene segment. Rearrangements were called productive when the CDR3 lacked stop codons and stayed in frame with V and J; all others were non-productive. Following IMGT convention, CDR3 was defined as the stretch from the second conserved V-encoded cysteine up to the conserved J-encoded phenylalanine. The earlier analysis of about 590 of the donors excluded sequences that lacked an unambiguous match to a single V gene segment. An earlier analysis of 550 to 650 of the donors classified V segments as functional when productive rearrangements were above 56.7% and as segregating when the standard deviation between donors was above 5%. A statistical classification framework was built to diagnose cytomegalovirus status from the catalog of TCR beta chain sequences. A later analysis assigned V and J genes by comparing TCR nucleotide sequences with IMGT/GENE-DB human TR gene sequences. A later analysis assigned CDR3 sequences and most-parsimonious VDJ recombination scenarios with the TCRdist pipeline. In a later analysis, each TCR beta chain was defined by its CDR3 amino acid sequence together with its V-gene family, and reads without a unique V-gene family were excluded. In a later analysis, approximately 640 highly shared, low-generation-probability nucleotide sequences were removed to address suspected cross-contamination and a sequencing artifact. In a later analysis, a clonal expansion index was calculated for each public chain from normalized within-repertoire ranks of inferred template counts. A later analysis computed generation probabilities with a VDJ recombination model fitted to out-of-frame rearrangements, and checked the results against IGoR. In a later analysis, hypergeometric tests were used to score TCR-TCR, TCR-HLA and TCR-CMV co-occurrence, with a repertoire-size bias correction applied to TCR pairs. In a later analysis, false discovery rates were estimated by permuting HLA or CMV assignments 20 times. In a later analysis, co-occurring TCRs were grouped using DBSCAN, and TCRdist sequence similarity was added for clustering within HLA-allele-positive subsets. Repertoires with fewer than 30,000 or more than 120,000 public chains, plus five repertoires with anomalous nucleotide sharing, were excluded from co-occurrence clustering. TCRdb's version of the immuneACCESS table is confined to in-frame rearrangements and falls short of the full clone set. An unresolved V gene accounts for under half of the shortfall where checked; the remainder is of unknown origin. D and trimming come from the DNA, and the V and J calls and clone size come from that table. For this sample there are about 95,000 clones; roughly 82% appear just once. The ten largest make up nearly 3.5% of the sample.

In total, fewer than 750 healthy bone marrow donors made up the cohort. Cohort members were all nominally healthy when sampled, although unrecorded immune exposures were likely present. The donor tested CMV seropositive and was one of the 289 seropositive cohort members. Each donor provided a peripheral blood sample, and peripheral blood mononuclear cells were used for TCR beta sequencing. Genomic DNA extraction from the blood cell samples was performed with the Qiagen DNeasy Blood Extraction Kit. Compared with germline, V lacks 1 base and J lacks 4 bases; bases without a gene match: 2. CDR1 is given as MGHRA and CDR2 as YSYEKL, both from the germline V gene. The CDR3 goes from the cysteine to the phenylalanine over 14 residues. Only the CDR3 DNA stays, 42 bases, in frame from base 1. General findings and caveats noted by the study authors: A cluster of highly shared sequence variants was judged likely to represent a technical artifact of the sequencing pipeline. At a false discovery rate of 0.05, a later analysis linked 16,000 or so TCR beta sequences to specific HLA alleles. In a later analysis, TCR association rates were found to vary across HLA loci, with the most associated TCRs seen for DRB1 alleles and the fewest for HLA-C alleles. Because counts were too low, some 17 rarely observed V segments, including chromosome 9 orphons, were excluded from the earlier analysis of about 500 of the donors. An association between a missense DCLRE1C variant and V-gene and J-gene trimming of TCR beta chains was found in a later genetic analysis and replicated in an independent cohort. The authors suggested that the approach could potentially be extended to other disease states and immunological phenotypes. In vitro tests confirmed that a few of the cytomegalovirus-associated TCR beta chains recognize cytomegalovirus antigens. Only TCR beta chains were sequenced in this cohort, and the absence of alpha or paired-chain data limited detectable features. When HLA alleles, especially DR and DQ, strongly co-occurred, TCR associations were difficult to assign to individual alleles. In a later analysis, HLA-associated TCR beta chains showed more clonal expansion and lower generation probabilities than non-associated chains that were equally common. Presence/absence analyses assumed roughly uniform sequencing depth across donors, an assumption that may not hold. Linkage disequilibrium might explain the correlated functional status among segregating V segments, but an unknown experimental factor could not be ruled out. According to a later analysis, parvovirus B19, influenza, CMV and Epstein-Barr virus appeared linked to several top co-occurrence clusters. In a later genetic analysis, fewer N-insertions in productive TCRs were reported among donors in an Asian-associated ancestry cluster than the approximately 670-donor mean. A further reported finding was that TCR beta sequences accurately predicted the HLA-A and HLA-B alleles for most subjects in the first cohort. Because HLA typing was missing for some donors at each locus, association tests included only the typed subset. The study gave a list of under 200 TCR beta chains associated with cytomegalovirus. The 87-base-pair reads could not distinguish some IMGT-functional V segments, including TRBV6-2 and TRBV6-3, so those segments were excluded. Cytomegalovirus status was reported to be diagnosed by the classifier with high specificity and sensitivity in both the original and validation cohorts. An earlier analysis of several hundred of the donors showed that most TCR beta V segments appeared in productive rearrangements either about 90% or about 30% of the time, which broadly matched IMGT annotations. Immune exposure information for the cohort was limited to CMV serostatus. According to a later analysis, most CMV-associated TCR beta chains appeared to be HLA-restricted, and the HLA associations seemed to be driven largely by CMV exposure. Most TCR sequences were observed very rarely across donors, whereas some public TCRs were present in many individuals.

The receptor was isolated from a man aged 25-45 years in good health and CMV-seropositive. The chain couples TRBV4-1 to TRBJ2-5; TRBD1 lines up with 8 middle nucleotides. Sequencing was done on a sample of PBMCs. The CDR3 amino acid sequence is: CASSQVQGAETQYF. The nucleotide sequence is given as TGCGCCAGCAGCCAAGTTCAGGGGGCAGAGACCCAGTACTTC.